This is a list of T cell receptor beta chains from one sample in a study of cytomegalovirus exposure and HLA in healthy donors. The data were produced by immunoSEQ multiplex PCR, yet TCRdb's version contains in-frame clones alone and is incomplete. The table includes some 170,000 clones, around 79% detected once. Sequenced input: PBMCs. The receptor source for this set is a middle-aged man in good health and CMV-seropositive. Both conserved end residues are part of each CDR3. The D gene is left open where the match is weak.

d_call	v_call	cdr3_aa
NA	TRBV12-5	CASLKSGGWNTEAFF
TRBD2	TRBV7-9	CASSLRLAGAGGELFF
NA	TRBV27	CASSLKGGTGANGLTF
TRBD2	TRBV5-1	CASSLGLAGGRGRIDF
NA	TRBV4-1	CASSRLGDNSNQPQHF
NA	TRBV7-9	CASRNRADTQYF
TRBD2	TRBV5-8	CASTRLAETYEQYF
TRBD1	TRBV5-4	CASSFRGSTDTQYF
TRBD1	TRBV15	CATSRASGQGAIYGYTF
TRBD2	TRBV6-4	CASSDPGLGTDTQYF
NA	TRBV19	CASSIGGWPRRDTEAFF
TRBD1	TRBV4-1	CASSQDGQGKQYF
TRBD1	TRBV19	CASSSGTEFNEQFF
TRBD1	TRBV5-6	CASSGDRGVSQPQHF
NA	TRBV19	CASSIELALNSPLHF
TRBD1	TRBV7-2	CASSGTGTAYEQYF